This TCR beta chain is from a study of ipilimumab plus nivolumab after autologous stem cell transplantation. At the level of the study: The DLBCL group included primary refractory and relapsed cases.

Germline CDR1 SGHRS, CDR2 YFSETQ. The CDR3 covers 15 residues. Trimming cost V 4 bases and J 4 bases, with 17 bases left between them. Some clones are missing from TCRdb's copy, which holds only in-frame ones; the method was immunoSEQ multiplex PCR. The sample lists around 19,000 clones, about four fifths occurring once. Patients got 3 mg/kg IV nivolumab weeks 1, 4, 7, 10, then biweekly through week 26. This sample comprised PBMCs, obtained in a trial of ipilimumab plus nivolumab as post-transplant consolidation. The chain carries TRBV5-1 and TRBJ2-5; D is tentatively TRBD1 or TRBD2 (5 bases each). The clonotype originates from a male donor with diffuse large B-cell lymphoma. The CDR3 sequence: CASSAGTDGGETQYF. The DNA of the CDR3 is TGCGCCAGCAGCGCCGGGACCGACGGTGGAGAGACCCAGTACTTC.